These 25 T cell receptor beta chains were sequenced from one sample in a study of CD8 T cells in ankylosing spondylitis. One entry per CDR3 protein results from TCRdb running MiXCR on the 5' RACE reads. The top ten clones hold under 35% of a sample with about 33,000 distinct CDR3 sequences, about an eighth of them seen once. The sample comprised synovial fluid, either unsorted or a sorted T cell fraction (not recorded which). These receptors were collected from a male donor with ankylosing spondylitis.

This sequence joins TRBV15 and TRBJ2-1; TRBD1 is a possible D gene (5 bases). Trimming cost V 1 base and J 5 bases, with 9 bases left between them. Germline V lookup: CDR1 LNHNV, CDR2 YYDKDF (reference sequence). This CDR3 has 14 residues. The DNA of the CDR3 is TGTGCCACCAGCAGAGTCCAGACAGACAATGAGCAGTTCTTC. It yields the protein CATSRVQTDNEQFF.

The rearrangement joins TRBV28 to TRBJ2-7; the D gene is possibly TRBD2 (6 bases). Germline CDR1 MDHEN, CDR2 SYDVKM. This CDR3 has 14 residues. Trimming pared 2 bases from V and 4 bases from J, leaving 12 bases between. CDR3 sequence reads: CASSLILGTYEQYF. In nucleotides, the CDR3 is TGTGCCAGCAGTTTAATATTGGGGACTTACGAGCAGTACTTC.

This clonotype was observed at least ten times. The CDR3 nucleotides read TGCGCCAGCAGCCAAGATGGGACAGCTCCCTCACCCCTCCACTTT. It codes for CASSQDGTAPSPLHF. The chain has TRBV4-3 and TRBJ1-6; the match to TRBD1 covers 7 bases. Germline CDR1 is LGHNA and CDR2 is YSLEER. J was trimmed by 10 bases and V by 0 bases; bases with no gene match: 6. The CDR3 has 15 amino acids.

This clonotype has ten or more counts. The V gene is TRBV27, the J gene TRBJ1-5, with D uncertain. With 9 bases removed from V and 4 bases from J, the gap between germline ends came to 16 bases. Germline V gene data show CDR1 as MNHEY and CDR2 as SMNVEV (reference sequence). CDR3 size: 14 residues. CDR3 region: CARTSDDGNQPQHF. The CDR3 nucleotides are TGTGCCAGGACTTCCGACGACGGAAATCAGCCCCAGCATTTT.

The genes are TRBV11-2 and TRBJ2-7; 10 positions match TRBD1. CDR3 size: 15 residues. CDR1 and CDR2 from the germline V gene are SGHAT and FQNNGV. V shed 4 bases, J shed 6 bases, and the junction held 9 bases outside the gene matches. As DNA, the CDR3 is TGTGCCAGCAGCTCCCCCGGGACAGGGGAGATCGAGCAGTACTTC. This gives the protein CASSSPGTGEIEQYF.

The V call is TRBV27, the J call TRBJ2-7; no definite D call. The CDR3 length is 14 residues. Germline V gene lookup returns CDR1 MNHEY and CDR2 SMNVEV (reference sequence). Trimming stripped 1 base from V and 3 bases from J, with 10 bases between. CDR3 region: CASSLYLLGYEQYF. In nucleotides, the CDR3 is TGTGCCAGCAGTTTATACCTCTTGGGCTACGAGCAGTACTTC.

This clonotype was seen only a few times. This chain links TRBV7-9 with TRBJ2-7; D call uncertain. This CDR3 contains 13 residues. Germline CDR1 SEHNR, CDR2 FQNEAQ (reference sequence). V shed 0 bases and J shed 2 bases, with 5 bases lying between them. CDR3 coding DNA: TGTGCCAGCAGCTTAGCTCAAACCTACGAGCAGTACTTC. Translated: CASSLAQTYEQYF.

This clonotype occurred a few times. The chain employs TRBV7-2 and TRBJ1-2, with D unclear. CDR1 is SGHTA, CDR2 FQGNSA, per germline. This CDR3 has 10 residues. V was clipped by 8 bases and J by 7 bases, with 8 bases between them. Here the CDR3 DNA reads TGTGCCAGCCGGGAAGGTGGCTACACCTTC. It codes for CASREGGYTF.

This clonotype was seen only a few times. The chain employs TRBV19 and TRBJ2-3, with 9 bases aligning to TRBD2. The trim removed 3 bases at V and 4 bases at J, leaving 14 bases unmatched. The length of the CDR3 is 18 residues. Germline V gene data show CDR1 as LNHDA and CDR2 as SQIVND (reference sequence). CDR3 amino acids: CASSMMLAGVMGPDTQYF. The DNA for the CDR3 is TGTGCCAGTAGTATGATGTTAGCGGGAGTCATGGGGCCAGATACGCAGTATTTT.

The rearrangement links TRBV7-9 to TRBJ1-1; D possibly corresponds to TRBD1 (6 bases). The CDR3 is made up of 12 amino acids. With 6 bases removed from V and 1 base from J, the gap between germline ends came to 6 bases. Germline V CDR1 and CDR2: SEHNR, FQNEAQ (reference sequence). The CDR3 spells CASRQGNTEAFF. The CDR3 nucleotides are TGTGCCAGCAGACAGGGGAACACTGAAGCTTTCTTT.

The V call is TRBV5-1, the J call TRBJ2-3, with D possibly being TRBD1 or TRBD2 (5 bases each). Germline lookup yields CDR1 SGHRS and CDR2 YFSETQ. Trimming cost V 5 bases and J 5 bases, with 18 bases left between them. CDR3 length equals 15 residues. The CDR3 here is CASSPPTGTGDTQYF. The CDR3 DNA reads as TGCGCCAGCAGTCCCCCCACCGGGACGGGAGATACGCAGTATTTT.

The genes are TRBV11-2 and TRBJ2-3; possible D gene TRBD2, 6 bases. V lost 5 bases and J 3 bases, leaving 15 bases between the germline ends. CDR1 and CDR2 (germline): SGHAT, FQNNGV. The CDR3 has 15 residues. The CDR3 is CASSPLGLPTDTQYF. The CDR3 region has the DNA TGTGCCAGCAGCCCTCTTGGACTACCTACAGATACGCAGTATTTT.

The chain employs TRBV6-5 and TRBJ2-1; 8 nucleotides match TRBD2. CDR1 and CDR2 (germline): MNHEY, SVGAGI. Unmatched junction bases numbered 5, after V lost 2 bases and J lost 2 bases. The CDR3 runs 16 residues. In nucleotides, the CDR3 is TGTGCCAGCAGTTACGTACTAGCGGCAGCCTACAATGAGCAGTTCTTC. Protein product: CASSYVLAAAYNEQFF.

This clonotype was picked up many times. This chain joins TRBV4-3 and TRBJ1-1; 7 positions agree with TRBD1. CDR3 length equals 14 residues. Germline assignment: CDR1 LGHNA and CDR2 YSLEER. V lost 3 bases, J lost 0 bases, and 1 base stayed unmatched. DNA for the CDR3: TGCGCCAGCAGCCAGGACAGGATGAACACTGAAGCTTTCTTT. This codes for CASSQDRMNTEAFF.

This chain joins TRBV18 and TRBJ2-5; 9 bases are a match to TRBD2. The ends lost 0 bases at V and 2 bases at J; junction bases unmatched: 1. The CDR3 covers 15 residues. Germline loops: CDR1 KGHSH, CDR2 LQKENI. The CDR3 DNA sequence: TGTGCCAGCTCACCACCCACTAGCGGGCAAGAGACCCAGTACTTC. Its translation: CASSPPTSGQETQYF.

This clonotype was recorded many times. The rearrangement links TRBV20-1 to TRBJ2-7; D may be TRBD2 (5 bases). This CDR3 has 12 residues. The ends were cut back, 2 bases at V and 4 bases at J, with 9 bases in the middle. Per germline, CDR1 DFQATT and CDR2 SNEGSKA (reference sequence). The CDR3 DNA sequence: TGCAGTGCTAGATTCCTAGCTTACGAGCAGTACTTC. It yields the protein CSARFLAYEQYF.

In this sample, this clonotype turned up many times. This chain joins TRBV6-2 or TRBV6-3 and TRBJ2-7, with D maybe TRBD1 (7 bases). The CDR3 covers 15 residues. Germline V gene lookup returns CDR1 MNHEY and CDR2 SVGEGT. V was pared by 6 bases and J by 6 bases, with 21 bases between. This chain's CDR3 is CASSPAGTDVSEQYF. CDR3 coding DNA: TGTGCCAGCAGCCCCGCGGGGACAGATGTTTCCGAGCAGTACTTC.

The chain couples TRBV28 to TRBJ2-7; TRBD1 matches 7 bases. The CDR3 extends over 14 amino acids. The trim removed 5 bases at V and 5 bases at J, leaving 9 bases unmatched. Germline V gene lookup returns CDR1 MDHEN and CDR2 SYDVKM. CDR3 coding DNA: TGTGCCAGCAGTCGACAGGGTGCGATCCACGAGCAGTACTTC. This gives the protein CASSRQGAIHEQYF.

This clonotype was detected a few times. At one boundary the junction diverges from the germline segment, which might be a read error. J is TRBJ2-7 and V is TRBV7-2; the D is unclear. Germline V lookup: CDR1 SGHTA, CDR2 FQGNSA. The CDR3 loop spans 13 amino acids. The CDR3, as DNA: TGTGCCAGCAGCTCCCTTATAGTATCCCCTTTACTCTTC. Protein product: CASSSLIVSPLLF.

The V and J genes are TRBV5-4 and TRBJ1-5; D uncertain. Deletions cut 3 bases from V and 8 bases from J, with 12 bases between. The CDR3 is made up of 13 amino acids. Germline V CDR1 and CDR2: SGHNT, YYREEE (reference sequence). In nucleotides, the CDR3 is TGTGCCAGCAGCTCAGACGGTGAGGAGCCCCAGCATTTT. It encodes CASSSDGEEPQHF.

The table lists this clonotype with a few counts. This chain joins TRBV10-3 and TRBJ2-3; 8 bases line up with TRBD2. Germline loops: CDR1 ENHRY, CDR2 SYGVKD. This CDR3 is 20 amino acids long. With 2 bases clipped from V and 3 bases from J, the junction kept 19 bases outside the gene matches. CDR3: CAISEDYSIQSGRGTDTQYF. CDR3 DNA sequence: TGTGCCATCAGTGAGGATTATTCAATACAAAGCGGGAGAGGGACAGATACGCAGTATTTT.

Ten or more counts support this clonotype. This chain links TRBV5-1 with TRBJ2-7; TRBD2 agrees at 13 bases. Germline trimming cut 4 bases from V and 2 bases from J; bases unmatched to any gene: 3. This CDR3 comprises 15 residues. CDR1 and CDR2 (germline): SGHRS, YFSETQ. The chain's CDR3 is CASSEGLAGPYEQYF. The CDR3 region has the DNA TGCGCCAGCAGCGAGGGACTAGCGGGACCCTACGAGCAGTACTTC.

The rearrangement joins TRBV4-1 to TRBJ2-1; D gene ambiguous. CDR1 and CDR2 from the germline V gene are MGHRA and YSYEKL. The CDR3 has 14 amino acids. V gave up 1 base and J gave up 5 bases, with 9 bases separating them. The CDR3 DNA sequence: TGCGCCAGCAGCCAAGTTTGGAGAAACAATGAGCAGTTCTTC. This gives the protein CASSQVWRNNEQFF.

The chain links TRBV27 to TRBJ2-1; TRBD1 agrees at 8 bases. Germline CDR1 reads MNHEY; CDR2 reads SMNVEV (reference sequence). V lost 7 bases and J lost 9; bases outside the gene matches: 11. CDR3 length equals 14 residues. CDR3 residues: CASTRQTGGSEQFF. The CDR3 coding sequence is TGTGCCAGCACCCGCCAAACAGGGGGAAGTGAGCAGTTCTTC.

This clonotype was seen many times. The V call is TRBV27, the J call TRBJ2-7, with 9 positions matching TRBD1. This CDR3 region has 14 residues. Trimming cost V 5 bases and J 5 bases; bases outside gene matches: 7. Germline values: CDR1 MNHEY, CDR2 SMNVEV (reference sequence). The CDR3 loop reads CASSPTGGIHEQYF. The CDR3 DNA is TGTGCCAGCAGTCCGACAGGGGGTATTCACGAGCAGTACTTC.